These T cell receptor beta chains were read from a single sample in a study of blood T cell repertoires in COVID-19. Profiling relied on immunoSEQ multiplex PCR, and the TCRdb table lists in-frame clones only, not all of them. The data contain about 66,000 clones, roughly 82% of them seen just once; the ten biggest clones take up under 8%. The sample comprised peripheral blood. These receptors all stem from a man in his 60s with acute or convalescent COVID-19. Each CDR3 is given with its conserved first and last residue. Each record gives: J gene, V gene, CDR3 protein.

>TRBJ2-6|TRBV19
CASSKTAGVVSGANVLTF
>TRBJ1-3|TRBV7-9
CASSLSSGNTIYF
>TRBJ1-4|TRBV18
CASSPQQIGTGLPNEKLFF
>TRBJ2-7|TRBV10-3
CAIWGGSGNYEQYF
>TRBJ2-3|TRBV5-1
CASSPGTSTSTDTQYF
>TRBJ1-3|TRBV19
CASSISAGVRDTIYF
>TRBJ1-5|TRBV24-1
CATSEQTGGPQHF
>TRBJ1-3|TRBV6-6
CASSAPDRGKDTIYF
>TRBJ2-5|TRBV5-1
CASSLWSQETQYF
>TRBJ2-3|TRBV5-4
CASSLQRGGPDTQYF
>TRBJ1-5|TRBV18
CASSTTDDQPQHF
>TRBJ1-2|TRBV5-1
CASSLDQGARGYTF
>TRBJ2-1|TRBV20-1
CSARSGPEQFF
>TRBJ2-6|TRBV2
CASSETGIGANVLTF
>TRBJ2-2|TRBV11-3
CASRKGGVNTGELFF
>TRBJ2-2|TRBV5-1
CASSFRTAATNTGELFF
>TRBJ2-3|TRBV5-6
CASSPRPTDTQYF
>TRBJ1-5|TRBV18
CASSPTLGQGASQPQHF
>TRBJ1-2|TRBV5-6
CASTRFRGLYGYTF
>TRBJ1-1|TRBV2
CASRSRGLIGEAFF
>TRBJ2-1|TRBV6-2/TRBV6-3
CASSGLPNNEQFF
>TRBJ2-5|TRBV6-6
CASSYPTSGGRETQYF
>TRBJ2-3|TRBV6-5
CASSSSTDTQYF
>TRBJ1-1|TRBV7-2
CASSLLGQANTEAFF
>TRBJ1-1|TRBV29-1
CSVQFNWNTEAFF
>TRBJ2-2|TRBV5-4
CASSGPGGELFF
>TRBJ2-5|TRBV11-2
CAAERGGGETQYF
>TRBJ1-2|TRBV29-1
CSVVGAALNYGYTF
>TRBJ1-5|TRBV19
CASRGQGTFSNQPQHF
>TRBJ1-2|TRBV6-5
CASSYLGQGAIYGYTF
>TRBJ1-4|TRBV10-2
CASSFRLTNEKLFF
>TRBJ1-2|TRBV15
CATSRDRDRGGYTF
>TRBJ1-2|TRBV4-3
CASSQDARVDYGYTF
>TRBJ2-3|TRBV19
CASSRNSGGPSTDTQYF
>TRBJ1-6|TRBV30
CAWRRPDGGQTHSPLHF
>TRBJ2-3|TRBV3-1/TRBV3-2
CASSPRFYNGGAFEDTQYF
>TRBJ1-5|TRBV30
CAWTHKGGNNQPQHF
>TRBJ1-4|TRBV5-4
CASSLGRDRENEKLFF
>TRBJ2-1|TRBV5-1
CASSLDRYNEQFF
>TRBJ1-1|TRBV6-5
CASSNRGTGVTSFF
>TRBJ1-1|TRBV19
CASSREGGTEAFF
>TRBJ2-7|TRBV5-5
CASSSASRGPTMREQYF
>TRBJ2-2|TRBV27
CASSLARTTGGELFF
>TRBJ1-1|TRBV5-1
CASSPRPGQGLPNTEAFF
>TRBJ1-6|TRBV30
CGGGLRGNSPLHF
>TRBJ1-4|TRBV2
CASRGQSNEKLFF
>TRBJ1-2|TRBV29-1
CSVDRNPRENYGYTF
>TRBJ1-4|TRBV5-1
CASSLEGQGQNEKLFF
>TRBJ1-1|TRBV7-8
CASSSPYRGGTEAFF
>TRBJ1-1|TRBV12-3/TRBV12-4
CASSSDTEAFF
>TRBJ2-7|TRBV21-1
CASSKEGTRSTYEQYF
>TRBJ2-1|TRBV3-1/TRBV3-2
CASSQGGVQGNEQFF
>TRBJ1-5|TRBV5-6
CASSPRGGIPQHF